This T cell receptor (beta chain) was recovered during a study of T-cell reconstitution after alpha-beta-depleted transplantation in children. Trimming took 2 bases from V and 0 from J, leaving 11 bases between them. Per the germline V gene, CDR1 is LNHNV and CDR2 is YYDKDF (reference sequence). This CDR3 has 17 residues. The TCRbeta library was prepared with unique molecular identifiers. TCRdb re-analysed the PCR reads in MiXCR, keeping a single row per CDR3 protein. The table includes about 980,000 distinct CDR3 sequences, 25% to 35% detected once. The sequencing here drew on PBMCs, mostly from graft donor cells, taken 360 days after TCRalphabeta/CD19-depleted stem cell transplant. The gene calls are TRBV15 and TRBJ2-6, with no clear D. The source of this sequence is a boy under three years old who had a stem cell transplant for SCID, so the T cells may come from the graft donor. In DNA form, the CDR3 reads TGTGCCACCAGCAGACAGGTACGAAGCTCTGGGGCCAACGTCCTGACTTTC. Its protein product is CATSRQVRSSGANVLTF.